This T cell receptor (beta chain) was sequenced in a study of vaccination and CD4 T cells after COVID-19. Stated treatment: approximately nine-day PBMC culture with coronavirus spike peptide pools or control peptides (ViraFEST assay). Positive PCR tests came between March and December 2020, ahead of the US Alpha, Beta and Delta variants. Fresh IL-2 medium replaced half the culture medium on days 3 and 7. Cultured CD4+ T cells had their DNA profiled by the Oncomine TCR Beta short-read assay. A single record per CDR3 protein comes from TCRdb applying MiXCR to the PCR reads. The sample lists approximately 13,000 distinct CDR3 sequences; around three fifths were seen once. Germline assignment: CDR1 ENHRY and CDR2 SYGVKD. V lost 3 bases and J 0 bases, leaving 8 bases between the germline ends. This CDR3 spans 14 amino acids. A few counts support this clonotype. Its antigen remains unknown.

The sequence derives from a human donor who had recovered from COVID-19. The chain carries TRBV10-3 and TRBJ1-2, with unresolved D. The source material was CD4+ T cells from blood, cultured in vitro. The CDR3 region is CAISDASANYGYTF. In DNA form, the CDR3 reads TGTGCCATCAGTGACGCCTCGGCTAACTATGGCTACACCTTC.